This entry is about one T cell receptor beta chain. J lost 7 bases, V lost 2 bases, and 17 bases had no gene match. The length of the CDR3 is 19 residues. The germline gives CDR1 SNHLY, CDR2 FYNNEI. The data are from a study of blood T cell repertoires in COVID-19. Study information: The study drew acute and convalescent COVID-19 samples from the United States, Italy and Spain. The analysed material was cDNA or gDNA that came from T cells, B-cell-depleted T cells, or PBMCs.

In the authors' workflow: Using reference gene primer amplification, nucleated cell counts were estimated. Generated by immunoSEQ multiplex PCR, the TCRdb table keeps only in-frame clones and is missing some. Clone size and the V and J calls come from that table; the DNA yielded D and trimming. The top ten hold 7% of the sample, which has 170,000 or so clones, 75% to 90% seen once. The rearrangement joins TRBV2 to TRBJ2-1; 10 positions agree with TRBD2. Sequencing was done on a sample of peripheral blood. The sequence was collected from a woman in her forties with COVID-19, enrolled during active disease. The chain's CDR3 is CASSEWVAGGRVRWNEQFF. The CDR3 bases are TGTGCCAGCAGTGAATGGGTAGCGGGGGGCCGAGTTAGGTGGAATGAGCAGTTCTTC. Supplemented by reference TRBV2 and TRBJ2-1, the full variable domain reads EPEVTQTPSHQVTQMGQEVILRCVPISNHLYFYWYRQILGQKVEFLVSFYNNEISEKSEIFDDQFSVERPDGSNFTLKIRSTKLEDSAMYFCASSEWVAGGRVRWNEQFFGPGTRLTVL.